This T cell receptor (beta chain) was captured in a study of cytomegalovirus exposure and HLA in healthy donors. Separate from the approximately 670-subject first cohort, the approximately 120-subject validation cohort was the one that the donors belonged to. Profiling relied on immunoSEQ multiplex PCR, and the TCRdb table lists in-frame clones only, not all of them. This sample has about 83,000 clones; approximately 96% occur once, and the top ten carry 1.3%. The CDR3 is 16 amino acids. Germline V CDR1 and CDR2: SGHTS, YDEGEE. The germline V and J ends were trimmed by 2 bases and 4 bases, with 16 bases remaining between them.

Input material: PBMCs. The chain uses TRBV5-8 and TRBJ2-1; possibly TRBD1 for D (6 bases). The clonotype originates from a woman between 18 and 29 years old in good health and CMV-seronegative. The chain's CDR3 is CASSFFLQGFYNEQFF. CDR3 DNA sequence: TGTGCCAGCAGCTTTTTTCTGCAGGGGTTTTACAATGAGCAGTTCTTC.